This is a list of T cell receptor beta chains from one sample in a study of PD-L1 blockade in urothelial cancer. Sequencing was performed with immunoSEQ multiplex PCR; in TCRdb, only in-frame clones are kept and a portion is missing. The repertoire has around 130,000 clones, approximately 84% of them found once; the top ten carry 3.2%. The specimen comprised PBMCs, sampled around atezolizumab (anti-PD-L1) treatment. These receptors were obtained from a man in his forties or fifties with urothelial cancer. The CDR3 runs from the conserved cysteine through the conserved F or W. Fields, in order: J gene, CDR3 length, V gene, CDR3 protein.

J gene: TRBJ2-5; CDR3 length: 16; V gene: TRBV4-2; CDR3 protein: CASSQEADSGRGTQYF
J gene: TRBJ1-2; CDR3 length: 13; V gene: TRBV6-1; CDR3 protein: CASREQGSYGYTF
J gene: TRBJ2-7; CDR3 length: 12; V gene: TRBV6-5; CDR3 protein: CASSYSTGEQYF
J gene: TRBJ2-7; CDR3 length: 14; V gene: TRBV28; CDR3 protein: CASSLGQTPYEQYF
J gene: TRBJ1-5; CDR3 length: 13; V gene: TRBV6-5; CDR3 protein: CASSGDRNQPQHF
J gene: TRBJ2-7; CDR3 length: 15; V gene: TRBV6-5; CDR3 protein: CASSYSRQSSYEQYF
J gene: TRBJ1-2; CDR3 length: 15; V gene: TRBV5-4; CDR3 protein: CASTRGAEGSYGYTF
J gene: TRBJ2-7; CDR3 length: 14; V gene: TRBV2; CDR3 protein: CASSTSGSFDEQYF
J gene: TRBJ2-7; CDR3 length: 16; V gene: TRBV5-1; CDR3 protein: CASSLGVDRGNYEQYF
J gene: TRBJ2-3; CDR3 length: 15; V gene: TRBV15; CDR3 protein: CATSNRQTSTDTQYF
J gene: TRBJ1-5; CDR3 length: 15; V gene: TRBV19; CDR3 protein: CASSINHSRGQPQHF
J gene: TRBJ2-3; CDR3 length: 13; V gene: TRBV6-1; CDR3 protein: CACKAGSTDTQYF
J gene: TRBJ2-7; CDR3 length: 13; V gene: TRBV18; CDR3 protein: CASSRGDSGEQYF
J gene: TRBJ1-2; CDR3 length: 14; V gene: TRBV7-3; CDR3 protein: CASSPGQVNLGYTF
J gene: TRBJ1-4; CDR3 length: 14; V gene: TRBV19; CDR3 protein: CASSPGTVNEKLFF
J gene: TRBJ2-1; CDR3 length: 14; V gene: TRBV27; CDR3 protein: CASSPGTSFGEQFF
J gene: TRBJ1-3; CDR3 length: 15; V gene: TRBV28; CDR3 protein: CASSFPSGARNTIYF
J gene: TRBJ1-1; CDR3 length: 16; V gene: TRBV7-2; CDR3 protein: CASSSAGTGVAQRAFF
J gene: TRBJ2-7; CDR3 length: 14; V gene: TRBV28; CDR3 protein: CASSPDITPYEQYF
J gene: TRBJ2-3; CDR3 length: 10; V gene: TRBV28; CDR3 protein: CASYGDTQYF
J gene: TRBJ2-1; CDR3 length: 16; V gene: TRBV7-9; CDR3 protein: CASSWGLAGMIDEQFF
J gene: TRBJ2-4; CDR3 length: 14; V gene: TRBV2; CDR3 protein: CASNRVGAKNIQYF
J gene: TRBJ2-3; CDR3 length: 15; V gene: TRBV18; CDR3 protein: CASSLILTGTDTQYF
J gene: TRBJ1-1; CDR3 length: 16; V gene: TRBV18; CDR3 protein: CASSPGQGIFQTEAFF
J gene: TRBJ2-2; CDR3 length: 16; V gene: TRBV30; CDR3 protein: CAWSPRRTLGNGELFF
J gene: TRBJ2-7; CDR3 length: 15; V gene: TRBV5-1; CDR3 protein: CASSWGTSDTYEQYF
J gene: TRBJ2-7; CDR3 length: 13; V gene: TRBV30; CDR3 protein: CAWLTGLSHEQYF
J gene: TRBJ2-7; CDR3 length: 15; V gene: TRBV7-7; CDR3 protein: CASSLGTGRTYEQYF
J gene: TRBJ2-3; CDR3 length: 16; V gene: TRBV15; CDR3 protein: CATSRSKGGSQDTQYF
J gene: TRBJ1-1; CDR3 length: 13; V gene: TRBV30; CDR3 protein: CASYRGPGTEAFF
J gene: TRBJ2-5; CDR3 length: 15; V gene: TRBV29-1; CDR3 protein: CSVEDLRGFQETQYF
J gene: TRBJ2-2; CDR3 length: 12; V gene: TRBV5-1; CDR3 protein: CASSLAGTELFF
J gene: TRBJ1-3; CDR3 length: 17; V gene: TRBV18; CDR3 protein: CASSPGQPLNSGNTIYF
J gene: TRBJ1-4; CDR3 length: 14; V gene: TRBV6-1; CDR3 protein: CASSRDATNEKLFF
J gene: TRBJ1-1; CDR3 length: 14; V gene: TRBV6-5; CDR3 protein: CASSRDRGLGEAFF
J gene: TRBJ1-1; CDR3 length: 14; V gene: TRBV5-6; CDR3 protein: CASSYQTVYSEAFF
J gene: TRBJ2-4; CDR3 length: 15; V gene: TRBV19; CDR3 protein: CASSGTSLAGNIQYF
J gene: TRBJ2-7; CDR3 length: 13; V gene: TRBV18; CDR3 protein: CASRGTSAYEQYF
J gene: TRBJ1-2; CDR3 length: 15; V gene: TRBV25-1; CDR3 protein: CASSESLIQGNGYTF
J gene: TRBJ1-5; CDR3 length: 15; V gene: TRBV9; CDR3 protein: CASSVLPDSNQPQHF
J gene: TRBJ2-1; CDR3 length: 11; V gene: TRBV28; CDR3 protein: CASRAVNEQFF
J gene: TRBJ1-2; CDR3 length: 15; V gene: TRBV9; CDR3 protein: CASSPGRGSIDGYTF
J gene: TRBJ1-6; CDR3 length: 14; V gene: TRBV19; CDR3 protein: CASREGPRNSPLHF
J gene: TRBJ2-5; CDR3 length: 16; V gene: TRBV4-2; CDR3 protein: CASSPVIAGYQETQYF
J gene: TRBJ2-1; CDR3 length: 18; V gene: TRBV4-1; CDR3 protein: CASSQHDAGGSSYNEQFF
J gene: TRBJ1-5; CDR3 length: 13; V gene: TRBV5-6; CDR3 protein: CASSLAGQQPQHF
J gene: TRBJ2-4; CDR3 length: 16; V gene: TRBV5-5; CDR3 protein: CASNPEAGVGKNIQYF
J gene: TRBJ1-1; CDR3 length: 12; V gene: TRBV6-4; CDR3 protein: CAKRQGPTEAFF
J gene: TRBJ1-5; CDR3 length: 15; V gene: TRBV6-6; CDR3 protein: CASRGQGGGNQPQHF
J gene: TRBJ2-7; CDR3 length: 11; V gene: TRBV7-9; CDR3 protein: CASSLSGEQYF
J gene: TRBJ1-1; CDR3 length: 16; V gene: TRBV19; CDR3 protein: CASTTEVLRANTEAFF
J gene: TRBJ1-5; CDR3 length: 17; V gene: TRBV18; CDR3 protein: CASSPFGGADSNQPQHF
J gene: TRBJ1-2; CDR3 length: 14; V gene: TRBV15; CDR3 protein: CATSRTAESYGYTF
J gene: TRBJ2-1; CDR3 length: 20; V gene: TRBV4-1; CDR3 protein: CASSHLGLAGKRSSYNEQFF
J gene: TRBJ1-2; CDR3 length: 14; V gene: TRBV6-1; CDR3 protein: CASILGGQGSGYTF
J gene: TRBJ1-3; CDR3 length: 16; V gene: TRBV28; CDR3 protein: CASSSDRDSSGNTIYF
J gene: TRBJ1-1; CDR3 length: 15; V gene: TRBV7-2; CDR3 protein: CASSELQGVSTEAFF